This T cell receptor beta chain emerged from a study of cytotoxic CD8 clonotypes in ibrutinib-treated CLL. Across the whole study: There were, on average, about 240,000 productive templates and 85,000 to 95,000 productive rearrangements per sample. Whole-study findings and limits: Patients had baseline clonality above age-matched healthy donors, and this clonality moved with circulating CD8+ T-cell counts. A difference in sampling times existed between sustained-remission and progressing patients.

With cryopreserved PBMCs as the source, 1.5 to 2.5 micrograms of genomic DNA went to TCR beta libraries. This clone was detected once. What it binds is not known. Method: immunoSEQ multiplex PCR; TCRdb's copy keeps in-frame clones and lacks some. The sample lists 150,000 to 200,000 clones; about 88% were seen once. The specimen was PBMCs, collected at disease progression, from a patient treated with ibrutinib. The sequence derives from a human donor with chronic lymphocytic leukemia.

The CDR3 region is CAPRSRTGKIVQPQHF. Here the CDR3 DNA reads TGTGCCCCTCGGTCAAGGACAGGGAAAATTGTTCAGCCCCAGCATTTT. This chain uses TRBV27 with TRBJ1-5; 8 nucleotides match TRBD1. This CDR3 has 16 amino acids. CDR1 and CDR2 from the germline V gene are MNHEY and SMNVEV (reference sequence). Unmatched junction bases numbered 18, after V lost 11 bases and J lost 6 bases.